This TCR beta chain emerged from a study of T cells in Graves' hyperthyroidism and ophthalmopathy. Germline assignment: CDR1 ENHRY and CDR2 SYGVKD. There are 15 residues in the CDR3. Trimming cost V 3 bases and J 1 base, with 12 bases left between them. RNA transcripts gave rise to amplified TCR beta CDR3 regions. The study used the HTBI primer set for a first-round RT-PCR of the TCR CDR3. TCRdb used MiXCR to reprocess the multiplex PCR reads, holding one entry per CDR3 protein. The repertoire includes fewer than 550,000 distinct CDR3 sequences, around 14% of them detected once, and around an eighth sits in the top ten.

The rearrangement joins TRBV10-3 to TRBJ1-2; no clear D gene. Source material: blood. The TCR sequence derives from a woman between 18 and 29 years old with Graves' hyperthyroidism. The CDR3 here is CAISDPQTRNYGYTF. In DNA form, the CDR3 reads TGTGCCATCAGTGACCCACAGACTCGTAACTATGGCTACACCTTC.